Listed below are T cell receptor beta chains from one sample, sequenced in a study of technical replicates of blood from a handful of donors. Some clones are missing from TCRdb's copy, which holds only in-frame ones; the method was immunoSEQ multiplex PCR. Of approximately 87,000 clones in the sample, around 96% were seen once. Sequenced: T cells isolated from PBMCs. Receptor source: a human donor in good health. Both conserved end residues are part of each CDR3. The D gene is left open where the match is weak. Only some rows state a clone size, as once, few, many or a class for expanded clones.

CDR3 protein: CASTIGTSGRSDTQYF; CDR3 DNA: TGTGCCAGTACCATTGGGACTAGCGGGAGATCAGATACGCAGTATTTT; clone size: once; D gene: TRBD2; J gene: TRBJ2-3; V gene: TRBV19
CDR3 protein: CASSRGGTDTQYF; CDR3 DNA: TGTGCCTCCTCGAGGGGGGGGACAGATACGCAGTATTTT; clone size: .; D gene: .; J gene: TRBJ2-3; V gene: TRBV7-3
CDR3 protein: CSVYPRTENYGYTF; CDR3 DNA: TGCAGCGTTTACCCCCGGACAGAGAACTATGGCTACACCTTC; clone size: .; D gene: .; J gene: TRBJ1-2; V gene: TRBV29-1
CDR3 protein: CASSRDRSSYNEQFF; CDR3 DNA: TGTGCCAGCAGCCGCGACAGGAGCTCCTACAATGAGCAGTTCTTC; clone size: .; D gene: .; J gene: TRBJ2-1; V gene: TRBV5-4
CDR3 protein: CASSLYRAYSTF; CDR3 DNA: TGTGCCAGCAGCTTGTATCGCGCTTATAGCACCTTC; clone size: .; D gene: .; J gene: TRBJ1-2; V gene: TRBV5-6
CDR3 protein: CASSLILPAEAYEQYF; CDR3 DNA: TGTGCCAGCAGCTTAATCTTGCCAGCGGAGGCCTACGAGCAGTACTTC; clone size: .; D gene: .; J gene: TRBJ2-7; V gene: TRBV7-2
CDR3 protein: CASSLDTYEQYF; CDR3 DNA: TGTGCCAGCAGCTTAGACACCTACGAGCAGTACTTC; clone size: .; D gene: .; J gene: TRBJ2-7; V gene: TRBV11-2
CDR3 protein: CASLGQDNTGELFF; CDR3 DNA: TGTGCCAGCCTAGGACAGGACAACACCGGGGAGCTGTTTTTT; clone size: .; D gene: TRBD1; J gene: TRBJ2-2; V gene: TRBV2
CDR3 protein: CASSFEQDLETQYF; CDR3 DNA: TGTGCCAGCAGTTTCGAGCAGGACTTGGAGACCCAGTACTTC; clone size: .; D gene: .; J gene: TRBJ2-5; V gene: TRBV28
CDR3 protein: CASSGDSPYEQYF; CDR3 DNA: TGTGCCAGCAGCGGCGACAGTCCCTACGAGCAGTACTTC; clone size: .; D gene: .; J gene: TRBJ2-7; V gene: TRBV13
CDR3 protein: CASRPSLAKNIQYF; CDR3 DNA: TGTGCCAGCAGGCCGAGTCTAGCCAAAAACATTCAGTACTTC; clone size: .; D gene: .; J gene: TRBJ2-4; V gene: TRBV28
CDR3 protein: CASSLFNTDTQYF; CDR3 DNA: TGTGCCAGCAGCTTGTTTAACACAGATACGCAGTATTTT; clone size: .; D gene: .; J gene: TRBJ2-3; V gene: TRBV5-6
CDR3 protein: CASSYSGPWGYTF; CDR3 DNA: TGTGCCAGCAGTTACAGCGGCCCTTGGGGCTACACCTTC; clone size: .; D gene: .; J gene: TRBJ1-2; V gene: TRBV6-6
CDR3 protein: CASSRDKLVGYTF; CDR3 DNA: TGTGCCAGCAGTCGGGACAAACTGGTAGGCTACACCTTC; clone size: .; D gene: .; J gene: TRBJ1-2; V gene: TRBV2
CDR3 protein: CASSLMASGRYEQYF; CDR3 DNA: TGTGCCAGCAGTTTAATGGCTAGCGGGAGGTACGAGCAGTACTTC; clone size: .; D gene: TRBD2; J gene: TRBJ2-7; V gene: TRBV28
CDR3 protein: CASRLEREDPTDTQYF; CDR3 DNA: TGTGCCAGCAGGTTGGAGCGGGAGGACCCCACAGATACGCAGTATTTT; clone size: .; D gene: TRBD2; J gene: TRBJ2-3; V gene: TRBV27
CDR3 protein: CASSELAVNDEQYF; CDR3 DNA: TGTGCCAGCAGTGAACTAGCTGTGAACGACGAGCAGTACTTC; clone size: .; D gene: .; J gene: TRBJ2-7; V gene: TRBV2
CDR3 protein: CASSPGTGSSGANVLTF; CDR3 DNA: TGTGCCAGCAGCCCCGGGACAGGGAGCTCTGGGGCCAACGTCCTGACTTTC; clone size: .; D gene: TRBD1; J gene: TRBJ2-6; V gene: TRBV11-2
CDR3 protein: CASSQGARGLATEYNEQFF; CDR3 DNA: TGTGCCAGCAGCCAGGGGGCGAGGGGTCTAGCGACTGAATACAATGAGCAGTTCTTC; clone size: .; D gene: TRBD1; J gene: TRBJ2-1; V gene: TRBV5-5
CDR3 protein: CSASDLGQFF; CDR3 DNA: TGCAGTGCTAGCGATCTCGGGCAGTTCTTC; clone size: .; D gene: .; J gene: TRBJ2-1; V gene: TRBV20-1
CDR3 protein: CASSQEGGYEQYF; CDR3 DNA: TGCGCCAGCAGCCAAGAGGGGGGATACGAGCAGTACTTC; clone size: .; D gene: .; J gene: TRBJ2-7; V gene: TRBV4-3
CDR3 protein: CASSPAGASSYEQYF; CDR3 DNA: TGTGCCAGCAGCCCGGCAGGGGCTAGCTCCTACGAGCAGTACTTC; clone size: .; D gene: .; J gene: TRBJ2-7; V gene: TRBV7-9
CDR3 protein: CASSPTTREIAFF; CDR3 DNA: TGTGCCAGCAGCCCAACCACAAGGGAGATAGCTTTCTTT; clone size: .; D gene: .; J gene: TRBJ1-1; V gene: TRBV7-8
CDR3 protein: CASSVTANYGYTF; CDR3 DNA: TGTGCCAGCAGCGTTACAGCTAACTATGGCTACACCTTC; clone size: .; D gene: .; J gene: TRBJ1-2; V gene: TRBV7-8
CDR3 protein: CAWSHGLAEAYEQYF; CDR3 DNA: TGTGCCTGGAGTCACGGACTAGCGGAAGCCTACGAGCAGTACTTC; clone size: .; D gene: TRBD2; J gene: TRBJ2-7; V gene: TRBV30
CDR3 protein: CASSQVTPGLEIHEQYF; CDR3 DNA: TGCGCCAGCAGCCAAGTGACGCCGGGACTAGAGATCCACGAGCAGTACTTC; clone size: .; D gene: TRBD2; J gene: TRBJ2-7; V gene: TRBV4-1
CDR3 protein: CASNGGGSSYNEQFF; CDR3 DNA: TGTGCCAGCAACGGCGGGGGGAGCTCCTACAATGAGCAGTTCTTC; clone size: .; D gene: TRBD2; J gene: TRBJ2-1; V gene: TRBV7-9